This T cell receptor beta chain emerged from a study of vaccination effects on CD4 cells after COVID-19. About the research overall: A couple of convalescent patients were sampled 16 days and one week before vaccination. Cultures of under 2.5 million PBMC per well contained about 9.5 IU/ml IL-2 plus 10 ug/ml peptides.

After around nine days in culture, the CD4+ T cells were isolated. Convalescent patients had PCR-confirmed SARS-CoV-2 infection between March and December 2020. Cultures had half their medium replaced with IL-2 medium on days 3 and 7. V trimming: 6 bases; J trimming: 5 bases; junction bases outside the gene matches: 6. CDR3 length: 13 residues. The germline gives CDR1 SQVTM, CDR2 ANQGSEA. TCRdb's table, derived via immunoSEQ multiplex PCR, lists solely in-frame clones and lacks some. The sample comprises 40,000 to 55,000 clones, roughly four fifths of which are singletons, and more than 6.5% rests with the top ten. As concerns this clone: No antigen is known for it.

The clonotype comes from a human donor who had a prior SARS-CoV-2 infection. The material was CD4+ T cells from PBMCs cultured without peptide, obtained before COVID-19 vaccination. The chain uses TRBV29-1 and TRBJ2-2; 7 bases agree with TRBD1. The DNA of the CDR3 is TGCAGCGTCGACAGGGCGAGAACCGGGGAGCTGTTTTTT. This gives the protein CSVDRARTGELFF.